This T cell receptor (beta chain) was sequenced in a study of early T cells in non-severe SARS-CoV-2 infection. General observations from the study: Matching results from VDJdb favored anti-spike CD8 responses, leaving private and CD4 specificities undetected.

This CDR3 has 15 residues. The germline V and J ends were trimmed by 3 bases and 5 bases, with 15 bases remaining between them. The V gene's germline CDR1 is MDHEN and CDR2 SYDVKM. This clonotype was seen a handful of times. Its antigen is not identified. Individual cDNA molecules each received unique molecular identifiers attached to them. TCRdb reanalysed the 5' RACE reads using MiXCR and keeps one entry per CDR3 protein. The table has 87,000 or so distinct CDR3 sequences, approximately 15% seen once. The sequencing sample was made of whole blood. This TCR derives from an adult who was a healthcare worker with PCR-confirmed SARS-CoV-2 infection or an uninfected control (not recorded which). V gene TRBV28 combines with J gene TRBJ2-3; D perhaps matches TRBD2 (6 bases). CDR3 amino acids: CASSFINRGVDTQYF. Here the CDR3 DNA reads TGTGCCAGCAGTTTCATTAACCGCGGGGTAGATACGCAGTATTTT.